Below are 23 T cell receptor beta chains sequenced from a single sample in a study of blood T cell repertoires in COVID-19. Assay used: immunoSEQ multiplex PCR; TCRdb lists only in-frame clones, some missing. Of some 150,000 clones listed, more than 75% are singletons. Sequenced input: peripheral blood. The receptors were sampled from a woman aged 70-85 years with COVID-19, enrolled during active disease.

This chain joins TRBV4-1 and TRBJ2-3, with TRBD2 matching over 15 bases. The J segment lost 4 bases and the V segment lost 4 bases, leaving 0 bases of the junction unmatched. CDR1 is MGHRA, CDR2 YSYEKL, per germline. The length of the CDR3 is 15 residues. This CDR3 reads CASSRTSGGADTQYF. The CDR3 DNA sequence: TGCGCCAGCAGCCGGACTAGCGGGGGGGCAGATACGCAGTATTTT.

This rearrangement joins TRBV11-2 to TRBJ1-3; D gene uncertain. The CDR3 contains 16 residues. CDR1 and CDR2 (germline): SGHAT, FQNNGV. Deletions cut 2 bases from V and 4 bases from J, with 15 bases between. The CDR3 nucleotides read TGTGCCAGCAGCTTAACGCGGATCGGCGCGGGAAACACCATATATTTT. It encodes CASSLTRIGAGNTIYF.

This clone has just one count. This sequence joins TRBV18 and TRBJ2-1, with TRBD2 matching 9 bases. Trimming took 0 bases from V and 9 from J; bases not matched to a gene: 9. The germline gives CDR1 KGHSH, CDR2 LQKENI. The CDR3 consists of 16 residues. The CDR3 protein is CASSPPGSSGGGEQFF. The CDR3 DNA reads TGTGCCAGCTCACCACCGGGAAGTAGCGGGGGAGGTGAGCAGTTCTTC.

The chain employs TRBV5-6 and TRBJ1-2; tentative D call: TRBD1 (6 bases). The germline V and J ends were trimmed by 2 bases and 3 bases, with 8 bases remaining between them. The germline CDR1 and CDR2 sequences are SGHDT and YYEEEE. The CDR3 loop spans 13 amino acids. The CDR3 loop is CASSFWTDYGYTF. CDR3 nucleotides: TGTGCCAGCAGCTTCTGGACAGACTATGGCTACACCTTC.

The chain employs TRBV3-1 (or the pseudogene TRBV3-2) and TRBJ1-1; 9 nucleotides line up with TRBD1. With V trimmed by 3 bases and J by 8 bases, 7 bases remained unmatched. The CDR3 length is 14 residues. Per germline, CDR1 LGHDT and CDR2 YNNKEL (reference sequence). The CDR3: CASSQKGTGREAFF. CDR3 nucleotide sequence: TGTGCCAGCAGCCAGAAAGGGACAGGGAGAGAAGCTTTCTTT.

The chain combines TRBV19 with TRBJ1-6; 7 bases are shared with TRBD1. The V segment lost 1 base and the J segment 6 bases; nucleotides outside the gene matches: 9. The germline V gene encodes CDR1 LNHDA and CDR2 SQIVND (reference sequence). The CDR3 sequence is 17 residues long. This CDR3 is CASSIGNRGSLNSPLHF. The CDR3 bases are TGTGCCAGTAGTATAGGGAACAGGGGATCCCTTAATTCACCCCTCCACTTT.

This sequence joins TRBV15 and TRBJ1-1; D gene uncertain. This CDR3 contains 14 residues. Trimming cost V 5 bases and J 1 base, with 11 bases left between them. Per germline, CDR1 LNHNV and CDR2 YYDKDF (reference sequence). Written as DNA, the CDR3 is TGTGCCACCAGCCCCATGCGGGGGAACACTGAAGCTTTCTTT. Protein sequence: CATSPMRGNTEAFF.

The chain recombines TRBV5-1 with TRBJ2-7; TRBD1 agrees at 9 bases. V dropped 6 bases and J dropped 0; count of bases not matched to a gene: 4. CDR3 size: 14 residues. The germline gives CDR1 SGHRS, CDR2 YFSETQ. The CDR3 DNA follows: TGCGCCAGCAATCCGGGACAGGGCTCCTACGAGCAGTACTTC. Translation: CASNPGQGSYEQYF.

V and J are TRBV7-9 and TRBJ2-5; TRBD1 might be the D (6 bases). The CDR3 is made up of 14 amino acids. CDR1 is SEHNR and CDR2 is FQNEAQ in the germline V gene (reference sequence). Trimming took off 5 bases at V and 5 bases at J, with 15 bases between the two ends. In nucleotides, the CDR3 is TGTGCCAGCAGCGAACTGACAGGTGTGGAGACCCAGTACTTC. Protein: CASSELTGVETQYF.

DNA for the CDR3: TGTGCCAGTAGCTGGCGGGGGGCCGGGGAGACCCAGTACTTC. Its translation: CASSWRGAGETQYF. The chain has TRBV19 and TRBJ2-5; 8 bases are a match to TRBD2. This CDR3 is built from 14 residues. Germline V gene data show CDR1 as LNHDA and CDR2 as SQIVND (reference sequence). V shed 6 bases and J 5 bases; nucleotides not matched to a gene: 8.

This sequence joins TRBV7-9 and TRBJ1-4, with 7 bases fitting TRBD1. J gave up 5 bases and V 6 bases, and 9 bases lay outside the gene matches. The CDR3 is made up of 15 amino acids. Germline CDR1 is SEHNR and CDR2 is FQNEAQ (reference sequence). CDR3: CASSTLTGLNEKLFF. Written as DNA, the CDR3 is TGTGCCAGCAGTACGTTGACAGGGTTGAATGAAAAACTGTTTTTT.

This chain connects TRBV19 to TRBJ1-3, with no clear D. CDR1 LNHDA and CDR2 SQIVND come from the germline V gene (reference sequence). CDR3 length equals 13 residues. V shed 0 bases and J shed 7 bases, with 7 bases lying between them. Here the CDR3 reads CASSIDVRNTIYF. The CDR3 DNA follows: TGTGCCAGTAGTATAGATGTCCGGAACACCATATATTTT. Looking up the rest from reference TRBV19 and TRBJ1-3 gives the full variable domain: DGGITQSPKYLFRKEGQNVTLSCEQNLNHDAMYWYRQDPGQGLRLIYYSQIVNDFQKGDIAEGYSVSREKKESFPLTVTSAQKNPTAFYLCASSIDVRNTIYFGEGSWLTVV.

The chain carries TRBV3-1 (or the pseudogene TRBV3-2) and TRBJ1-2; D is unclear. Trimming shortened V by 1 base and J by 7 bases, and 10 bases separated the two germline ends. Germline V lookup: CDR1 LGHDT, CDR2 YNNKEL (reference sequence). This CDR3 comprises 13 residues. As DNA, the CDR3 is TGTGCCAGCAGCCAAGGAAGAGTGTCTGGCTACACCTTC. Translating it yields CASSQGRVSGYTF.

The chain joins TRBV6-5 to TRBJ1-2, with 7 bases fitting TRBD1. Germline lookup yields CDR1 MNHEY and CDR2 SVGAGI. J lost 3 bases, V lost 7 bases, and 11 bases had no gene match. The CDR3 consists of 15 residues. CDR3 sequence (DNA): TGTGCCAGCACCCCAGCGGCAGGGGGGCACTATGGCTACACCTTC. Its protein product is CASTPAAGGHYGYTF.

This chain joins TRBV3-1 (or the pseudogene TRBV3-2) and TRBJ2-1; 8 positions agree with TRBD2. CDR3 length: 16 amino acids. Germline-derived CDR1 and CDR2 are LGHDT and YNNKEL (reference sequence). After removal of 2 bases from V and 3 bases from J, the junction contained 6 bases not matched to a gene. CDR3 in DNA: TGTGCCAGCAGCCAAAGGGCGGGGGGCAACTACAATGAGCAGTTCTTC. Its translation is CASSQRAGGNYNEQFF.

The chain carries TRBV5-1 and TRBJ2-7; D is uncertain. The V gene's germline CDR1 is SGHRS and CDR2 YFSETQ. The CDR3 contains 14 residues. The V and J ends lost 4 bases and 1 base respectively, with 12 bases between them. The DNA of the CDR3 is TGCGCCAGCAGCCCCCTGGCTAGGTCCTACGAGCAGTACTTC. Protein sequence: CASSPLARSYEQYF.

The chain employs TRBV28 and TRBJ1-2; TRBD1 matches 7 bases. There are 15 residues in the CDR3. Germline values: CDR1 MDHEN, CDR2 SYDVKM. Trimming cost V 6 bases and J 0 bases; bases outside gene matches: 7. The CDR3 DNA sequence: TGTGCCAGCAGATTACCGGGACAGTCTAACTATGGCTACACCTTC. This codes for CASRLPGQSNYGYTF.

This clone was seen once. The chain uses TRBV6-5 and TRBJ1-6; D perhaps matches TRBD1 (6 bases). Germline V lookup: CDR1 MNHEY, CDR2 SVGAGI. This CDR3 is 15 amino acids long. V dropped 7 bases and J dropped 5 bases, with 15 bases sitting between them. CDR3 amino acids: CASTDRQPHNSPLHF. CDR3 bases: TGTGCCAGCACAGACAGGCAACCCCATAATTCACCCCTCCACTTT.

This sequence joins TRBV9 and TRBJ2-7; maybe TRBD2 (5 bases). Trimming left V 2 bases short and J 2 bases short, with 14 bases between. The germline V gene encodes CDR1 SGDLS and CDR2 YYNGEE. The CDR3 has 15 residues. The CDR3 reads CASSVYDRGAYEQYF. CDR3 DNA sequence: TGTGCCAGCAGCGTGTATGATCGGGGAGCCTACGAGCAGTACTTC.

In regard to this clone: Its ends do not fully match the called genes, so a read error is possible. CDR3 bases: TGTGCCAGCAGTCTTCCTCCGGGACTAGAACACTTC. Translated: CASSLPPGLEHF. The chain links TRBV6-1 to TRBJ2-7; 8 nucleotides line up with TRBD2. The length of the CDR3 is 12 residues. CDR1 is MNHNS and CDR2 is SASEGT in the germline V gene.

This rearrangement joins TRBV3-1 (or the pseudogene TRBV3-2) to TRBJ1-2; no definite D call. Germline-derived CDR1 and CDR2 are LGHDT and YNNKEL (reference sequence). The CDR3 covers 15 residues. Trimming pared 0 bases from V and 6 bases from J, leaving 14 bases between. This chain's CDR3 is CASSQDFSGTDGYTF. The DNA of the CDR3 is TGTGCCAGCAGCCAAGATTTCTCGGGAACGGATGGCTACACCTTC.

V gene TRBV9 combines with J gene TRBJ2-2; TRBD2 matches at 13 bases. Losses at the gene ends were 1 base for V and 7 bases for J; bases not matched to a gene: 7. Germline-derived CDR1 and CDR2 are SGDLS and YYNGEE. This CDR3 is built from 17 residues. CDR3 sequence: CASSVTSGGAPSGELFF. The DNA of the CDR3 is TGTGCCAGCAGCGTAACTAGCGGGGGGGCCCCTAGCGGGGAGCTGTTTTTT.

The chain is built from TRBV28 and TRBJ2-7; TRBD1 aligns across 12 bases. Germline CDR1 MDHEN, CDR2 SYDVKM. V lost 0 bases to trimming and J lost 5 bases; unmatched junction nucleotides: 11. This CDR3 is 18 amino acids long. The CDR3 sequence: CASSLWNIRDRGQDEQYF. CDR3 nucleotides: TGTGCCAGCAGTTTATGGAATATCCGGGACAGGGGGCAGGACGAGCAGTACTTC.